This note documents a single T cell receptor (beta chain) sequence. V dropped 4 bases and J dropped 2; count of bases not matched to a gene: 7. Germline V CDR1 and CDR2: SNHLY, FYNNEI. This CDR3 region has 15 residues. Selected positively for CCR7 and CD45RO-negative, naive CD8 cells excluded terminally differentiated effector memory CD45RA+ cells. This specimen belongs to a study of shared clonotypes between healthy human individuals. Data came from immunoSEQ multiplex PCR; TCRdb stores just in-frame clones and leaves some out. The sample has nearly 600,000 clones, around 95% seen once. The clonotype originates from a young woman in good health. Material for sequencing was naive CD8+ T cells sorted from blood. This rearrangement joins TRBV2 to TRBJ2-7, with 8 bases fitting TRBD1. CDR3 loop: CASSGSTGDPYEQYF. DNA of the CDR3: TGTGCCAGCAGTGGTTCGACAGGGGACCCCTACGAGCAGTACTTC.